Presented here are 13 T cell receptor beta chains from one specimen sequenced in a study of cytomegalovirus exposure and HLA in healthy donors. Researchers ran the PCR with 60 Vbeta and 13 Jbeta primers. The repertoire was sequenced with immunoSEQ multiplex PCR; TCRdb's copy has only in-frame clones and lacks some. There are roughly 110,000 clones in the sample; 74% occur only once, and around 4.8% lies in the top ten. Sequences were obtained from PBMCs. The receptor source for this set is a man younger than 40 in good health and CMV-seropositive.

The chain employs TRBV6-5 and TRBJ2-5, with D uncertain. There are 11 residues in the CDR3. V was clipped by 6 bases and J by 5 bases, with 7 bases between them. Germline V gene lookup returns CDR1 MNHEY and CDR2 SVGAGI. In nucleotides, the CDR3 is TGTGCCAGCAGGTACCGGGAGACCCAGTACTTC. This codes for CASRYRETQYF.

This clone came up once. The genes are TRBV4-2 and TRBJ2-1; D is possibly TRBD2 (5 bases). This CDR3 is built from 14 residues. Trimming left V 4 bases short and J 6 bases short, with 13 bases between. Germline V lookup: CDR1 LGHNA, CDR2 YNFKEQ. The chain's CDR3 is CASSRILAGNEQFF. The DNA of the CDR3 is TGTGCCAGCAGCCGAATCCTAGCAGGCAATGAGCAGTTCTTC.

The rearrangement uses TRBV7-7 and TRBJ2-1; TRBD2 matches 8 bases. V dropped 5 bases and J dropped 1; count of bases not matched to a gene: 7. CDR3 length: 16 residues. Germline CDR1 reads SSHAT; CDR2 reads FNYEAQ (reference sequence). As DNA, the CDR3 is TGTGCCAGCAGCCCCCGGGTAGCGGGGTCCTACAATGAGCAGTTCTTC. Encoded protein: CASSPRVAGSYNEQFF.

Written as DNA, the CDR3 is TGTGCCAGCAGCTTAGGGGGCCCAGATACGCAGTATTTT. It translates to CASSLGGPDTQYF. This chain joins TRBV7-2 and TRBJ2-3; weak D call: TRBD1 (5 bases). CDR1 is SGHTA and CDR2 is FQGNSA in the germline V gene. The germline V and J ends were trimmed by 1 base and 4 bases, with 6 bases remaining between them. The CDR3 spans 13 residues.

This clone occurred once. The chain combines TRBV27 with TRBJ2-7; no clear D. CDR1 and CDR2 (germline): MNHEY, SMNVEV (reference sequence). Trimming removed 0 bases from V and 0 bases from J, with 3 bases in between. This CDR3 region has 13 residues. In nucleotides, the CDR3 is TGTGCCAGCAGTTTATCCTTCTCCTACGAGCAGTACTTC. Amino acid sequence: CASSLSFSYEQYF.

This chain links TRBV2 with TRBJ1-1; D might be TRBD1 (5 bases). The V gene lost 4 bases and the J gene lost 1 base, with 10 bases spanning the gap. The CDR3 covers 14 residues. CDR1 and CDR2 from the germline V gene are SNHLY and FYNNEI. CDR3 loop: CASSVQRGNTEAFF. The CDR3, as DNA: TGTGCCAGCAGTGTCCAAAGGGGGAACACTGAAGCTTTCTTT. Using reference TRBV2 and TRBJ1-1 for the parts outside the CDR3, the full variable domain is EPEVTQTPSHQVTQMGQEVILRCVPISNHLYFYWYRQILGQKVEFLVSFYNNEISEKSEIFDDQFSVERPDGSNFTLKIRSTKLEDSAMYFCASSVQRGNTEAFFGQGTRLTVV.

This clone came up a few times. V is TRBV9 and J is TRBJ1-1; TRBD1 matches 9 bases. The CDR3 is made up of 14 amino acids. Germline V gives CDR1 SGDLS, CDR2 YYNGEE. J gave up 3 bases and V 3 bases, and 3 bases lay outside the gene matches. CDR3: CASSETGGHTEAFF. CDR3 nucleotide sequence: TGTGCCAGCAGCGAGACAGGGGGGCACACTGAAGCTTTCTTT.

This clone was counted between two and nine times. Here the CDR3 DNA reads TGTGCCAGCAGCTCCGGGACTAGCGGTCCCCGCACAGATACGCAGTATTTT. Translating gives CASSSGTSGPRTDTQYF. The rearrangement uses TRBV13 and TRBJ2-3; 11 bases agree with TRBD2. The J segment lost 1 base and the V segment lost 4 bases, leaving 7 bases of the junction unmatched. The CDR3 extends over 17 amino acids. The germline CDR1 and CDR2 sequences are PRHDT and FYEKMQ (reference sequence).

The gene calls are TRBV11-2 and TRBJ1-6; no firm D call. Trimming stripped 0 bases from V and 7 bases from J, with 10 bases between. Germline V gene data show CDR1 as SGHAT and CDR2 as FQNNGV. The CDR3 spans 15 residues. This CDR3 reads CASSLDGESNSPLHF. The CDR3 DNA follows: TGTGCCAGCAGCTTAGATGGGGAGTCGAATTCACCCCTCCACTTT.

The gene calls are TRBV2 and TRBJ2-3; no firm D call. This CDR3 comprises 15 residues. Trimming shortened V by 2 bases and J by 0 bases, and 9 bases separated the two germline ends. CDR1 SNHLY and CDR2 FYNNEI come from the germline V gene. CDR3 sequence reads: CASSELRTSTDTQYF. DNA for the CDR3: TGTGCCAGCAGTGAACTCAGAACGAGCACAGATACGCAGTATTTT.

This CDR3 reads CASSPGTGADYEQYF. Written as DNA, the CDR3 is TGTGCCAGCAGCCCCGGGACAGGGGCGGACTACGAGCAGTACTTC. The genes are TRBV5-8 and TRBJ2-5; 10 bases match TRBD1. The DNA end favors TRBJ2-7, so the J call may be wrong. Germline assignment: CDR1 SGHTS and CDR2 YDEGEE. The CDR3 has 15 residues.

The V gene is TRBV4-1, the J gene TRBJ2-2; a weak D match, TRBD1 (6 bases). Germline values: CDR1 MGHRA, CDR2 YSYEKL. This CDR3 has 14 amino acids. Trimming pared 4 bases from V and 3 bases from J, leaving 9 bases between. The CDR3 sequence: CASSPGEHTGELFF. DNA for the CDR3: TGCGCCAGCAGCCCAGGGGAGCACACCGGGGAGCTGTTTTTT.

Comments on this clone: The junction does not match germline at one end; this may be a read error. The chain joins TRBV6-5 to TRBJ1-2; 9 nucleotides align to TRBD1. The CDR3 covers 15 residues. Germline V CDR1 and CDR2: MNHEY, SVGAGI. The chain's CDR3 is CASSTTGTGNYGYPF. CDR3 bases: TGTGCCAGCAGTACTACCGGGACAGGGAACTATGGCTACCCCTTC.